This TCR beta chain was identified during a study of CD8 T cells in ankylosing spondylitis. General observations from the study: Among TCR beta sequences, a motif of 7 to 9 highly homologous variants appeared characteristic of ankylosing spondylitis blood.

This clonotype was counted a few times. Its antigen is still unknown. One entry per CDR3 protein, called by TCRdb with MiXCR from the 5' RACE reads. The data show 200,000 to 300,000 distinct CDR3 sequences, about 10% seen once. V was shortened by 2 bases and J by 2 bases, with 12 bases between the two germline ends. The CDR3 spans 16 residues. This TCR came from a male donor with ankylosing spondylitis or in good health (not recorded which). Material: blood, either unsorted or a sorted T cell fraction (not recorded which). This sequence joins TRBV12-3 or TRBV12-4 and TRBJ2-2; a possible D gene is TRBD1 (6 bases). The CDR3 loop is CASSLNGRGNTGELFF. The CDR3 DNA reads TGTGCCAGCAGTTTAAACGGCAGGGGTAACACCGGGGAGCTGTTTTTT.